This T cell receptor (beta chain) was sequenced for a study of CD8+CD57+ T cells in acquired aplastic anemia. In the study overall: The average for DNA from sorted CD4+ and CD8+ cells was 3 to 4 ug. Average CD4+ read depth in healthy donors was around 10 million reads. Whole-study results and caveats: The study found no significant CD8+ Simpson's diversity difference between patients and controls.

For this clonotype: The antigen remains unidentified.

The use of genomic DNA as template underpinned the TCR beta VDJ and CDR3 profiling. Via MiXCR, TCRdb re-called the reads, giving one row per CDR3 protein. The sample yields 200,000 to 250,000 distinct CDR3 sequences, around 63% seen once. The ends lost 4 bases at V and 7 bases at J; junction bases unmatched: 4. The germline CDR1 and CDR2 sequences are LNHDA and SQIVND (reference sequence). CDR3 length: 14 residues. The source of this sequence is a human donor in good health. The chain recombines TRBV19 with TRBJ1-6; 7 bases map to TRBD1. Sequenced material: sorted CD4+, CD8+, or CD8+CD57+ T cells (not recorded which) from PBMCs. The CDR3 region is CASSTSTGNSPLHF. The CDR3 DNA is TGTGCCAGTAGTACTTCGACAGGGAATTCACCCCTCCACTTT.